Shown below are 10 T cell receptor beta chains from a single sample sequenced in a study of cytotoxic CD8 clonotypes in ibrutinib-treated CLL. Measured with immunoSEQ multiplex PCR; TCRdb has only the in-frame clones, and not every one. The top ten clones hold around a quarter of a sample with about 140,000 clones, roughly 80% of them seen once. The starting material was PBMCs, obtained after 12 months of ibrutinib treatment. The receptors stem from a human donor with chronic lymphocytic leukemia.

V and J are TRBV11-3 and TRBJ2-3, with a tentative D call TRBD2 (5 bases). The CDR3 spans 16 residues. V was pared by 5 bases and J by 3 bases, with 18 bases between. Germline CDR1 reads SGHNT; CDR2 reads YENEEA. For the CDR3, the DNA is TGTGCCAGCAGCCCCTGGTCTCGAGTAGCGACAGATACGCAGTATTTT. Encoded protein: CASSPWSRVATDTQYF.

This clone was detected once. This rearrangement joins TRBV2 to TRBJ2-7, with TRBD2 matching 13 bases. Trimming at V came to 7 bases and at J to 7 bases, leaving 10 bases not matched to a gene. Looked up from germline, CDR1 is SNHLY and CDR2 is FYNNEI. The CDR3 spans 15 residues. CDR3 coding DNA: TGTGCCAGCAATGGACTAGCGGGAGATCTTGCGGAGCAGTACTTC. This translates into CASNGLAGDLAEQYF.

The chain is built from TRBV19 and TRBJ1-2; D ambiguous. The CDR3 spans 16 residues. CDR1 and CDR2 (germline): LNHDA, SQIVND (reference sequence). V lost 0 bases and J lost 0, with 11 bases in between. The CDR3 sequence: CASSIDRGSSNYGYTF. The CDR3 region has the DNA TGTGCCAGTAGTATAGATCGTGGCAGCTCTAACTATGGCTACACCTTC.

The rearrangement uses TRBV9 and TRBJ2-1; 10 nucleotides match TRBD2. CDR3 size: 15 residues. In germline, CDR1 is SGDLS, CDR2 YYNGEE. V shed 1 base and J 3 bases; nucleotides not matched to a gene: 1. CDR3 nucleotide sequence: TGTGCCAGCAGCGTAAGCGGGAGGGTCTACAATGAGCAGTTCTTC. Translated, it gives CASSVSGRVYNEQFF.

V and J are TRBV7-9 and TRBJ1-6; a weak D match, TRBD1 (5 bases). The germline V gene has CDR1 SEHNR and CDR2 FQNEAQ (reference sequence). This CDR3 has 17 residues. V lost 0 bases and J 7 bases, leaving 16 bases between the germline ends. This CDR3 reads CASSLAVYRQGNSPLHF. The DNA for the CDR3 is TGTGCCAGCAGCTTAGCAGTGTATCGGCAGGGAAATTCACCCCTCCACTTT.

This chain uses TRBV11-2 with TRBJ2-1; 7 bases are shared with TRBD2. CDR1 and CDR2 from the germline V gene are SGHAT and FQNNGV. The length of the CDR3 is 13 residues. The ends lost 0 bases at V and 11 bases at J; junction bases unmatched: 4. The CDR3 coding sequence is TGTGCCAGCAGCTTAGAGCAGGGAGGGAAGCAGTTCTTC. It translates to CASSLEQGGKQFF. Full variable domain (rest looked up from reference TRBV11-2 and TRBJ2-1): EAGVAQSPRYKIIEKRQSVAFWCNPISGHATLYWYQQILGQGPKLLIQFQNNGVVDDSQLPKDRFSAERLKGVDSTLKIQPAKLEDSAVYLCASSLEQGGKQFFGPGTRLTVL.

The V call is TRBV6-1, the J call TRBJ2-2; tentatively, D is TRBD2 (6 bases). V was shortened by 7 bases and J by 9 bases, with 15 bases between the two germline ends. The V gene's germline CDR1 is MNHNS and CDR2 SASEGT. The CDR3 is made up of 13 amino acids. The CDR3 reads CASIGGLRRELFF. The CDR3 DNA reads TGTGCCAGCATCGGGGGACTGCGCCGGGAGCTGTTTTTT.

This clone was seen more than once but under ten times. The chain employs TRBV6-1 and TRBJ2-7; D is uncertain. With 2 bases removed from V and 0 bases from J, the gap between germline ends came to 11 bases. CDR3 length: 15 amino acids. The V gene's germline CDR1 is MNHNS and CDR2 SASEGT. CDR3 nucleotide sequence: TGTGCCAGCAGTGAACAATCTCAGAGCTCCTACGAGCAGTACTTC. The encoded protein is CASSEQSQSSYEQYF.

The V call is TRBV19, the J call TRBJ2-3, with a possible D match to TRBD2 (5 bases). In germline, CDR1 is LNHDA, CDR2 SQIVND (reference sequence). Trimming took off 0 bases at V and 2 bases at J, with 12 bases between the two ends. The CDR3 runs to 16 residues. The CDR3 DNA reads as TGTGCCAGTAGTATAGAAGCGACTACCCTCACAGATACGCAGTATTTT. Its protein is CASSIEATTLTDTQYF.

CDR3 sequence reads: CASSPQNWNTGELFF. DNA of the CDR3: TGTGCCAGCTCACCACAGAACTGGAACACCGGGGAGCTGTTTTTT. The chain employs TRBV18 and TRBJ2-2; D is ambiguous. CDR1 is KGHSH, CDR2 LQKENI, per germline. The CDR3 is made up of 15 amino acids. The V gene lost 1 base and the J gene lost 1 base, with 7 bases spanning the gap.